This entry lists 8 T cell receptor beta chains sequenced from one sample in a study of T cell repertoires in cytomegalovirus infection. TCRdb reprocessed the reads with MiXCR, giving one entry per CDR3 protein. This sample has approximately 170,000 distinct CDR3 sequences; around 15% occur once, and the top ten carry roughly 27%. Sequenced input: PBMCs. The receptors derive from a human donor in good health (CMV status not recorded). Some clones in this sample may be carry-over from other donors' samples.

The sample holds many counts of this clonotype. The chain recombines TRBV7-9 with TRBJ1-4; D gene ambiguous. In germline, CDR1 is SEHNR, CDR2 FQNEAQ (reference sequence). The length of the CDR3 is 14 residues. V gave up 1 base and J gave up 3 bases, with 6 bases separating them. The CDR3: CASSLGSSNEKLFF. The DNA for the CDR3 is TGTGCCAGCAGCTTAGGATCCTCTAATGAAAAACTGTTTTTT.

The V gene is TRBV14, the J gene TRBJ2-3; the match to TRBD2 covers 9 bases. Unmatched junction bases numbered 4, after V lost 4 bases and J lost 2 bases. This CDR3 is 15 amino acids long. The germline V gene encodes CDR1 SGHDN and CDR2 FVKESK. In nucleotides, the CDR3 is TGTGCCAGCAGCCCGGGACTAGCTTACACAGATACGCAGTATTTT. This sequence encodes CASSPGLAYTDTQYF.

This clonotype was counted many times. The chain uses TRBV14 and TRBJ2-7; perhaps TRBD2 as D (6 bases). The V end was cut by 4 bases, the J end by 2 bases, with 15 bases between. The CDR3 length is 15 residues. From germline, CDR1 is SGHDN and CDR2 FVKESK. The CDR3 protein is CASSRGVGRTYEQYF. CDR3 DNA: TGTGCCAGCAGCCGCGGGGTAGGGAGGACCTACGAGCAGTACTTC.

With respect to this clonotype: One junction end does not reproduce the germline sequence, and a read error may be involved. The J gene is TRBJ1-5, the V gene TRBV28; 9 bases line up with TRBD1. The CDR3 is 12 residues long. The germline gives CDR1 MDHEN, CDR2 SYDVKM. The CDR3 DNA is TGTGCCAGCAGTTTAGGAGGGACAGGGACTCTCTTT. Protein product: CASSLGGTGTLF.

This clonotype was recorded many times. The chain joins TRBV7-8 to TRBJ1-2, with TRBD1 matching over 7 bases. Germline V gene data show CDR1 as SGHVS and CDR2 as FQNEAQ. The CDR3 consists of 16 residues. Unmatched junction bases numbered 5, after V lost 1 base and J lost 0 bases. In DNA form, the CDR3 reads TGTGCCAGCAGCTTAGTCTCCGGGACAGCTAACTATGGCTACACCTTC. It yields the protein CASSLVSGTANYGYTF.

This clonotype was counted a few times. This chain uses TRBV4-3 with TRBJ2-3; the D gene could be TRBD1 or TRBD2 (6 bases each). CDR3 length: 15 amino acids. V was trimmed by 5 bases and J by 2 bases, leaving 14 bases between them. Per the germline V gene, CDR1 is LGHNA and CDR2 is YSLEER. CDR3 sequence (DNA): TGCGCCAGCAGCGAGGGGGGACACCTCACAGATACGCAGTATTTT. Protein product: CASSEGGHLTDTQYF.

The table lists this clonotype with many counts. The CDR3 loop is CASMRSGRSGANVLTF. The DNA for the CDR3 is TGTGCCAGCATGAGAAGTGGCCGCTCTGGGGCCAACGTCCTGACTTTC. V usage is TRBV7-2 and J usage is TRBJ2-6, with D unclear. Germline lookup yields CDR1 SGHTA and CDR2 FQGNSA. V was pared by 7 bases and J by 0 bases, with 13 bases between. This CDR3 spans 16 amino acids. The full variable domain, rest sourced from reference TRBV7-2 and TRBJ2-6, is GAGVSQSPSNKVTEKGKDVELRCDPISGHTALYWYRQSLGQGLEFLIYFQGNSAPDKSGLPSDRFSAERTGGSVSTLTIQRTQQEDSAVYLCASMRSGRSGANVLTFGAGSRLTVL.

The chain combines TRBV24-1 with TRBJ2-1; 9 bases match TRBD1. This CDR3 comprises 17 residues. The V gene's germline CDR1 is KGHDR and CDR2 SFDVKD. V trimming: 4 bases; J trimming: 2 bases; junction bases outside the gene matches: 8. Here the CDR3 reads CATSEGPGQGTYNEQFF. DNA of the CDR3: TGTGCCACCAGTGAGGGCCCGGGACAGGGAACCTACAATGAGCAGTTCTTC.